This T cell receptor beta chain was recovered during a study of OX40 agonist ivuxolimab in advanced cancers. For the study at large: Patients were dosed with the agonistic anti-OX40 (CD134) antibody ivuxolimab. 30% to 40% of patients had received prior checkpoint inhibitor therapy.

This table comes from immunoSEQ multiplex PCR, and its TCRdb copy is limited to in-frame clones, with some not included. Among about 52,000 clones, less than 90% were seen once, and the ten largest hold 14% to 15%. On this clone: Its antigen is not identified.

Germline assignment: CDR1 ENHRY and CDR2 SYGVKD. CDR3 length equals 15 residues. Trimming took off 3 bases at V and 6 bases at J, with 18 bases between the two ends. Findings and limits, study-wide: Both blood CD4+ and CD8+ T cells showed clonal growth by week 6 at 0.1 to 3.0 mg/kg.

The gene calls are TRBV10-3 and TRBJ2-7; TRBD1 is a possible D gene (6 bases). This sequence was found in an adult with an advanced solid tumor such as melanoma, head and neck, liver or kidney cancer. This specimen was CD4+ or CD8+ T cells sorted from blood, taken in a trial of the OX40 agonist ivuxolimab. Written as DNA, the CDR3 is TGTGCCATCAGTGAAACAATCCGGCAGGGGCTCGAGCAGTACTTC. It specifies CAISETIRQGLEQYF.